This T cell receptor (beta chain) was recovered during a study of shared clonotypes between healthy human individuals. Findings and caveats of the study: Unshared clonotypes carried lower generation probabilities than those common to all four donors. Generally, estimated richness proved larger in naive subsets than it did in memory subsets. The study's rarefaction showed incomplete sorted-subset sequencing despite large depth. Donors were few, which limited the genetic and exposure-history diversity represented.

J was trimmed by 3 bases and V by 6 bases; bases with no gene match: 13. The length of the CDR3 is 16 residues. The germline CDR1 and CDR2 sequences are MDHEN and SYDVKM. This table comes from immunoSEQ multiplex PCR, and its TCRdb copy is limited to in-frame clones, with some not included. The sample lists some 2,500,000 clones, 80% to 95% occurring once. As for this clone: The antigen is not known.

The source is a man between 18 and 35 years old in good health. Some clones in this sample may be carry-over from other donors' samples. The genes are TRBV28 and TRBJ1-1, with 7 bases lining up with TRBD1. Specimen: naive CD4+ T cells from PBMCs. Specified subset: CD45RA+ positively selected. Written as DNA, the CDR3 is TGTGCCAGCAGCCCCAGACAGGGCAAAGGGGACACTGAAGCTTTCTTT. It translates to CASSPRQGKGDTEAFF.